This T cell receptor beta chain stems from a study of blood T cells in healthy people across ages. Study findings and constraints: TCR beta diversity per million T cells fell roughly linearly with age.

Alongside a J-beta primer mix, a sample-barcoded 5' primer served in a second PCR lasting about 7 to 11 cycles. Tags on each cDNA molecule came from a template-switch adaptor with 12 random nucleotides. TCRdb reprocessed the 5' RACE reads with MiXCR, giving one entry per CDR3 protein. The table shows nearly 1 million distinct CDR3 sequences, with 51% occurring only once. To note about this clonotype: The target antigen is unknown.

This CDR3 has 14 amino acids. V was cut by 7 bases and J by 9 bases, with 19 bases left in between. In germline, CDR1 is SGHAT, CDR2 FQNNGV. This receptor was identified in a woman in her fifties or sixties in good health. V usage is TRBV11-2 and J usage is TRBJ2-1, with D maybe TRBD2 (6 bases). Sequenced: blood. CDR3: CASTRGAGTGEQFF. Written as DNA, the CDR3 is TGTGCCAGCACCCGCGGGGCGGGAACGGGTGAGCAGTTCTTC.